The clone carrying this T cell receptor (beta chain) was counted many times. The antigen is undetermined. The read ends 3 residues before the CDR3 terminus; that terminus is restored from the germline J gene. The data belong to a study of T cell clonality in common variable immunodeficiency. Findings of the study overall: Reportedly, TCR beta sequences from common variable immunodeficiency showed fewer deletions and N-nucleotide insertions. CVID subjects shared fewer TCRbeta clones than healthy controls did. Compared with healthy controls, CVID subjects showed increased TCRbeta clonality, mostly in about a third.

Heparinized whole blood, roughly 4.5 to 9 ml, came from each donor. TCRdb's table, derived via immunoSEQ multiplex PCR, lists solely in-frame clones and lacks some. The data show 35,000 to 55,000 clones, with none appearing a single time. Germline V CDR1 and CDR2: GTSNPN, SVGIG (reference sequence). V trimming: 5 bases; J trimming: 6 bases; junction bases outside the gene matches: 13. The CDR3 covers 14 residues. The specimen sequenced was peripheral blood mononuclear cells. The gene calls are TRBV30 and TRBJ2-7; 7 bases agree with TRBD1. The clonotype originates from a person aged 18 to 69 in good health. The DNA read from the CDR3 is TGTGCCTGGGTTCCCCGGGACAGTATTTTCGAG. Translating it yields CAWVPRDSIFE. The CDR3 as a whole reads CAWVPRDSIFEQYF. Combining the CDR3 with reference TRBV30 and TRBJ2-7 gives the whole variable domain SQTIHQWPATLVQPVGSPLSLECTVEGTSNPNLYWYRQAAGRGLQLLFYSVGIGQISSEVPQNLSASRPQDRQFILSSKKLLLSDSGFYLCAWVPRDSIFEQYFGPGTRLTVT.